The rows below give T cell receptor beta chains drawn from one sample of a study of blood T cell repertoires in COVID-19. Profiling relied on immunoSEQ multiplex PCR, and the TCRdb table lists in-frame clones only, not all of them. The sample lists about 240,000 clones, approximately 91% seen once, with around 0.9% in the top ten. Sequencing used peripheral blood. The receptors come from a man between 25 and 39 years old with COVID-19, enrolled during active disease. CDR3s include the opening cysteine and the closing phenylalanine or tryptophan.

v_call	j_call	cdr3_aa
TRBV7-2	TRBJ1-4	CASSLDPGQRGQVFF
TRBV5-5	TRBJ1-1	CASSPDLDRQSFF
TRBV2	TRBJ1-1	CASRTTGRDTEAFF
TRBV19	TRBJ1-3	CASSSHRASGNTIYF
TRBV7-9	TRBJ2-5	CASSFGLETQYF
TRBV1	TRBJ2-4	CTSSQVKRLVAPVGKNIQYF
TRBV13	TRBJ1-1	CASSRTGETTEAFF
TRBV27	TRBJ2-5	CASSLSRQAQETQYF
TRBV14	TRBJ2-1	CASSRIGTGEYNEQFF
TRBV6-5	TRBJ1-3	CASSTGYSGNTIYF
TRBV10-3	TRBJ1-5	CAISEDRGGYQPQHF
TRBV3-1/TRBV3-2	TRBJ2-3	CASSQGTGGTDTQYF
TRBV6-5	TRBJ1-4	CASSYRGLLEGEKLFF
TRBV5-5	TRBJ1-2	CASSPKTGGPYGYTF
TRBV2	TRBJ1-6	CASSEATGTSPLHF
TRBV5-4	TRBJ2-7	CASSLGGGAGEQYF
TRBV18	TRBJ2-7	CASSTTAGTGRYEQYF
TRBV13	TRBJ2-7	CASSPRTGQGAYEQYF
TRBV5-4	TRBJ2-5	CASSHWTGEETQYF
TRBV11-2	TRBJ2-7	CASSKGQSSYEQYF
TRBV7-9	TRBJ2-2	CASSPQAGARTGELFF
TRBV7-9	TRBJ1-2	CASSSPSGGEGYTF
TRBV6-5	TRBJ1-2	CASSNSGGNYGYTF
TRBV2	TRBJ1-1	CASSVQGGTEAFF
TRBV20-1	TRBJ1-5	CSASIGGSNQPQHF
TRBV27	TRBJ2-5	CASSSPVRDLKTQYF
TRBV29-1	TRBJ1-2	CSVGQARGYTF
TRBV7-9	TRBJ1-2	CASSRTLGDYGYTF
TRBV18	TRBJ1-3	CASSPTRENSGNTIYF